One and the same sample provided the 22 T cell receptor beta chains below, sequenced in a study of cytomegalovirus exposure and HLA in healthy donors. PCR involved 60 Vbeta and 13 Jbeta primers. The data were produced by immunoSEQ multiplex PCR, yet TCRdb's version contains in-frame clones alone and is incomplete. The table for this sample gives approximately 120,000 clones. The sequenced sample consisted of PBMCs. All receptors come from a man aged 35 to 55 in good health and CMV-seronegative.

The CDR3 nucleotides are TGTGCCAGCAGCCCCCGGGACACAGCCTACGAGCAGTACTTC. Translation: CASSPRDTAYEQYF. V and J are TRBV7-6 and TRBJ2-7, with a possible D match to TRBD1 (6 bases). Germline V gene sequence: CDR1 SGHVS, CDR2 FNYEAQ. V was shortened by 5 bases and J by 2 bases, with 13 bases between the two germline ends. This CDR3 has 14 amino acids.

The V gene is TRBV10-3, the J gene TRBJ2-2; a weak D match, TRBD2 (6 bases). Germline assignment: CDR1 ENHRY and CDR2 SYGVKD. V lost 5 bases to trimming and J lost 5 bases, with 15 bases between them. The CDR3 sequence is 15 residues long. The CDR3: CAISPLSGVTGELFF. The CDR3 DNA reads TGTGCCATCAGTCCCCTCTCGGGAGTTACCGGGGAGCTGTTTTTT.

J is TRBJ1-1 and V is TRBV11-3, with a weak D call TRBD1 (6 bases). Germline CDR1 SGHNT, CDR2 YENEEA. V was trimmed by 8 bases and J by 5 bases, leaving 24 bases between them. CDR3 length: 16 residues. The CDR3 DNA reads TGTGCCAGCTTCGGGACCTCTAGAGGGCAGGGGACTGAAGCTTTCTTT. Amino acids: CASFGTSRGQGTEAFF.

The chain couples TRBV7-9 to TRBJ2-5, with 7 positions matching TRBD2. The CDR3 extends over 13 amino acids. The V gene end was trimmed by 1 base and the J gene end by 5 bases; junction bases not matched to a gene: 1. The V gene's germline CDR1 is SEHNR and CDR2 FQNEAQ (reference sequence). CDR3 DNA sequence: TGTGCCAGCAGCTTAGTCGGGAGGGAGACCCAGTACTTC. Translation gives CASSLVGRETQYF.

The chain combines TRBV2 with TRBJ1-2, with TRBD1 matching 10 bases. Germline loops: CDR1 SNHLY, CDR2 FYNNEI. This CDR3 is 15 amino acids long. With 7 bases clipped from V and 8 bases from J, the junction kept 13 bases outside the gene matches. CDR3 sequence (DNA): TGTGCCAGCACTGTCGGACAGGGGGGATTTTCGGGCTACACCTTC. This gives the protein CASTVGQGGFSGYTF. The full variable domain, with the rest looked up from reference TRBV2 and TRBJ1-2, is EPEVTQTPSHQVTQMGQEVILRCVPISNHLYFYWYRQILGQKVEFLVSFYNNEISEKSEIFDDQFSVERPDGSNFTLKIRSTKLEDSAMYFCASTVGQGGFSGYTFGSGTRLTVV.

The chain employs TRBV5-1 and TRBJ2-3, with 11 bases aligning to TRBD2. J lost 6 bases, V lost 4 bases, and 7 bases had no gene match. The length of the CDR3 is 15 residues. CDR1 SGHRS and CDR2 YFSETQ come from the germline V gene. CDR3 sequence reads: CASSVSGRAWDTQYF. The CDR3 DNA sequence: TGCGCCAGCAGCGTTAGCGGGAGGGCCTGGGATACGCAGTATTTT.

The chain combines TRBV27 with TRBJ1-5; D is possibly TRBD1 (5 bases). Germline V CDR1 and CDR2: MNHEY, SMNVEV (reference sequence). The CDR3 is 16 residues long. Trimming took 9 bases from V and 1 from J, leaving 19 bases between them. The DNA of the CDR3 is TGTGCCAGTCGTTTGTATGGGGCTCACAGCAATCAGCCCCAGCATTTT. Its protein product is CASRLYGAHSNQPQHF.

The chain couples TRBV19 to TRBJ2-3, with TRBD2 matching over 8 bases. Germline V gives CDR1 LNHDA, CDR2 SQIVND (reference sequence). The CDR3 contains 16 residues. With 3 bases clipped from V and 3 bases from J, the junction kept 8 bases outside the gene matches. The CDR3 DNA is TGTGCCAGTAGTATTAGAAGCGGGAGTCGAACAGATACGCAGTATTTT. Amino acid sequence: CASSIRSGSRTDTQYF.

The rearrangement links TRBV11-2 to TRBJ2-7; the match to TRBD1 covers 10 bases. Germline V gives CDR1 SGHAT, CDR2 FQNNGV. The CDR3 is 16 amino acids. The ends lost 5 bases at V and 4 bases at J; junction bases unmatched: 11. CDR3 protein: CASSPAPGQGLYEQYF. The DNA for the CDR3 is TGTGCCAGCAGCCCAGCCCCGGGACAGGGGTTATACGAGCAGTACTTC.

The CDR3 nucleotides read TGTGCCAGCAGCCAGGATGACAGCTTCTACGAGCAGTACTTC. It translates to CASSQDDSFYEQYF. The chain employs TRBV14 and TRBJ2-7; TRBD1 might be the D (5 bases). V dropped 3 bases and J dropped 3 bases, with 12 bases sitting between them. The CDR3 length is 14 residues. Germline CDR1 is SGHDN and CDR2 is FVKESK.

Note on this clone: The sample carries other DNA sequences with the same CDR3. The chain recombines TRBV6-6 with TRBJ2-1; no clear D. The CDR3 loop spans 11 amino acids. The V end was cut by 7 bases, the J end by 4 bases, with 5 bases between. Germline-derived CDR1 and CDR2 are MNHNY and SVGAGI (reference sequence). The CDR3 here is CASILYNEQFF. CDR3 nucleotides: TGTGCCAGCATACTGTACAATGAGCAGTTCTTC.

V usage is TRBV5-4 and J usage is TRBJ2-5; 7 positions match TRBD2. The V gene end was trimmed by 4 bases and the J gene end by 4 bases; junction bases not matched to a gene: 7. The germline gives CDR1 SGHNT, CDR2 YYREEE (reference sequence). The CDR3 covers 14 residues. In nucleotides, the CDR3 is TGTGCCAGCAGCAGTGGACTAGTCCCAGAGACCCAGTACTTC. Protein product: CASSSGLVPETQYF.

The chain combines TRBV5-1 with TRBJ2-2; D not resolved. Trimming took off 0 bases at V and 0 bases at J, with 6 bases between the two ends. Germline V gives CDR1 SGHRS, CDR2 YFSETQ. The CDR3 loop spans 15 amino acids. The CDR3 sequence is CASSLARANTGELFF. The CDR3 DNA is TGCGCCAGCAGCTTGGCCCGGGCGAACACCGGGGAGCTGTTTTTT.

This chain connects TRBV30 to TRBJ1-2, with 8 bases lining up with TRBD1. J lost 12 bases, V lost 5 bases, and 8 bases had no gene match. Looked up from germline, CDR1 is GTSNPN and CDR2 is SVGIG (reference sequence). This CDR3 region has 11 residues. CDR3 region: CAWAPGQANTF. CDR3 nucleotide sequence: TGTGCCTGGGCACCGGGACAGGCGAACACCTTC.

The rearrangement joins TRBV11-3 to TRBJ2-7, with D tentatively TRBD2 (5 bases). The CDR3 covers 12 residues. From germline, CDR1 is SGHNT and CDR2 YENEEA. V lost 5 bases to trimming and J lost 9 bases, with 14 bases between them. Here the CDR3 reads CASSLTPEGQYF. The CDR3, as DNA: TGTGCCAGCAGCCTGACCCCCGAGGGGCAGTACTTC.

The genes are TRBV7-3 and TRBJ1-1; 7 positions match TRBD1. The V and J ends lost 5 bases and 0 bases, in that order; junction bases with no gene match: 6. Germline V gene data show CDR1 as SGHTA and CDR2 as FQGTGA. This CDR3 spans 15 amino acids. The CDR3 sequence: CASSLYDRVNTEAFF. The CDR3 DNA sequence: TGTGCCAGCAGCCTCTACGACAGGGTGAACACTGAAGCTTTCTTT.

The chain has TRBV6-1 and TRBJ2-7, with D perhaps matching TRBD2 (5 bases). Germline V gives CDR1 MNHNS, CDR2 SASEGT. V gave up 0 bases and J gave up 5 bases, with 11 bases separating them. CDR3 length: 14 residues. The CDR3 here is CASSEAGGWNEQYF. Written as DNA, the CDR3 is TGTGCCAGCAGTGAAGCGGGCGGGTGGAACGAGCAGTACTTC.

The V gene is TRBV7-2, the J gene TRBJ2-7, with 10 bases that match TRBD2. CDR3 length: 15 residues. The V gene end was trimmed by 3 bases and the J gene end by 6 bases; junction bases not matched to a gene: 8. Germline V gene lookup returns CDR1 SGHTA and CDR2 FQGNSA. The CDR3 loop is CASSFLAGVTPEQYF. In DNA, the CDR3 is TGTGCCAGCAGCTTCCTAGCGGGAGTAACGCCCGAGCAGTACTTC.

The gene calls are TRBV2 and TRBJ2-2; 8 nucleotides match TRBD2. The CDR3 is made up of 15 amino acids. Germline V gene data show CDR1 as SNHLY and CDR2 as FYNNEI. The ends lost 4 bases at V and 4 bases at J; junction bases unmatched: 5. The CDR3 DNA reads as TGTGCCAGCAGTGTTTTGCTAGCGGGCACCGGGGAGCTGTTTTTT. Its translation is CASSVLLAGTGELFF.

The V gene is TRBV5-1, the J gene TRBJ2-7, with 7 nucleotides matching TRBD2. V shed 0 bases, J shed 4 bases, and the junction held 13 bases outside the gene matches. The length of the CDR3 is 17 residues. Germline CDR1 SGHRS, CDR2 YFSETQ. The CDR3 here is CASSLGGPGGRGYEQYF. Written as DNA, the CDR3 is TGCGCCAGCAGCTTGGGGGGTCCGGGCGGGAGAGGTTACGAGCAGTACTTC.

V and J are TRBV27 and TRBJ2-1; 10 nucleotides agree with TRBD1. This CDR3 is 15 amino acids long. With V trimmed by 6 bases and J by 14 bases, 16 bases remained unmatched. Germline-derived CDR1 and CDR2 are MNHEY and SMNVEV (reference sequence). The CDR3 bases are TGTGCCAGCAGCCTAGGGGGGACAGGGGCCAGCGAGGAGTTCTTC. Its protein product is CASSLGGTGASEEFF.

This chain joins TRBV5-1 and TRBJ2-1, with a tentative D call TRBD2 (6 bases). This CDR3 is built from 17 residues. Germline-derived CDR1 and CDR2 are SGHRS and YFSETQ. The germline V and J ends were trimmed by 0 bases and 4 bases, with 17 bases remaining between them. The DNA for the CDR3 is TGCGCCAGCAGCTTGGAGGGCCTAGGGACTCTTTACAATGAGCAGTTCTTC. As protein: CASSLEGLGTLYNEQFF. Full variable domain (remainder filled in from reference TRBV5-1 and TRBJ2-1): KAGVTQTPRYLIKTRGQQVTLSCSPISGHRSVSWYQQTPGQGLQFLFEYFSETQRNKGNFPGRFSGRQFSNSRSEMNVSTLELGDSALYLCASSLEGLGTLYNEQFFGPGTRLTVL.